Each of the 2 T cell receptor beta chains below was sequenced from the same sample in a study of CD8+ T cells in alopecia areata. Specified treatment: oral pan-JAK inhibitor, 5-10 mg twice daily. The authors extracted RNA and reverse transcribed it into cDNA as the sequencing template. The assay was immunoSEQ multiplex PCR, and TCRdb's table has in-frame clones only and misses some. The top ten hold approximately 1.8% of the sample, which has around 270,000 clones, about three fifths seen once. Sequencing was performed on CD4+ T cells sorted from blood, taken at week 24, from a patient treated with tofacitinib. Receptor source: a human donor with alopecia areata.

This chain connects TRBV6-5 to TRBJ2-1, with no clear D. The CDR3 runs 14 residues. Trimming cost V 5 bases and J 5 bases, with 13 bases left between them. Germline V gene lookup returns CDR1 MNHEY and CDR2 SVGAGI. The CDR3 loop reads CASSRTTGDNEQFF. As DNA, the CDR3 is TGTGCCAGCAGTAGAACAACTGGAGACAATGAGCAGTTCTTC.

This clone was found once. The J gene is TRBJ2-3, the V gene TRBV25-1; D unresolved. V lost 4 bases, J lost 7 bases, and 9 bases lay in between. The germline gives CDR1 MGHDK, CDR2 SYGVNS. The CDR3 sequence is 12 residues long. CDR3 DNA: TGTGCCAGCAGTGGTGGTGGGAATACGCAGTATTTT. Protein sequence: CASSGGGNTQYF.